Below, 25 T cell receptor beta chains from the same sample are listed, as sequenced in a study of T cell clones after liver transplantation. Sequencing used immunoSEQ multiplex PCR; TCRdb keeps in-frame clones, though not all of them. The repertoire holds roughly 57,000 clones, with about 64% as singletons. This specimen consisted of CD4+ T cells from blood, obtained before liver transplant. These TCRs come from a human donor who received a liver transplant.

This chain links TRBV5-1 with TRBJ2-1, with D perhaps matching TRBD2 (6 bases). Looked up from germline, CDR1 is SGHRS and CDR2 is YFSETQ. CDR3 length equals 15 residues. Trimming stripped 4 bases from V and 0 bases from J, with 11 bases between. The CDR3 sequence is CASSRDLSSYNEQFF. DNA for the CDR3: TGCGCCAGCAGCCGGGACTTAAGCTCCTACAATGAGCAGTTCTTC.

CDR3 in amino acids: CASSLRVEGGYTF. Here the CDR3 DNA reads TGTGCCAGCAGTTTAAGGGTCGAGGGTGGCTACACCTTC. The chain combines TRBV28 with TRBJ1-2; no reliable D call. V was pared by 2 bases and J by 7 bases, with 11 bases between. The CDR3 loop spans 13 amino acids. CDR1 is MDHEN and CDR2 is SYDVKM in the germline V gene.

The chain links TRBV6-1 to TRBJ2-1; perhaps TRBD1 as D (6 bases). The CDR3 loop spans 14 amino acids. From germline, CDR1 is MNHNS and CDR2 SASEGT. Trimming stripped 4 bases from V and 7 bases from J, with 14 bases between. The CDR3 DNA sequence: TGTGCCAGCAGTGGGTACGACAGGAGTAATGAGCAGTTCTTC. It translates to CASSGYDRSNEQFF.

This chain connects TRBV28 to TRBJ2-3, with D unclear. The CDR3 extends over 14 amino acids. Trimming shortened V by 3 bases and J by 1 base, and 8 bases separated the two germline ends. Germline CDR1 MDHEN, CDR2 SYDVKM. The CDR3 reads CASSFGGRTDTQYF. The DNA for the CDR3 is TGTGCCAGCAGTTTCGGCGGTCGCACAGATACGCAGTATTTT.

The V gene is TRBV5-6, the J gene TRBJ2-3, with D possibly matching TRBD2 (6 bases). The V end lost 7 bases, the J end lost 2 bases, and 17 bases lay between the germline ends. Germline values: CDR1 SGHDT, CDR2 YYEEEE. This CDR3 contains 15 residues. CDR3: CASGGTVLITDTQYF. The CDR3, as DNA: TGTGCCAGCGGGGGGACTGTACTGATCACAGATACGCAGTATTTT.

This clone was picked up a small number of times. This sample also contains other DNA sequences that code for the same CDR3. This rearrangement joins TRBV5-4 to TRBJ1-4; 10 bases fit TRBD1. Germline V gene sequence: CDR1 SGHNT, CDR2 YYREEE (reference sequence). J lost 5 bases, V lost 0 bases, and 1 base had no gene match. The CDR3 is made up of 15 amino acids. The CDR3 loop reads CASSLGGQGNEKLFF. CDR3 DNA sequence: TGTGCCAGCAGCTTGGGGGGACAGGGGAATGAAAAACTGTTTTTT.

This clone has a handful of counts. The rearrangement joins TRBV7-8 to TRBJ2-3, with D uncertain. Germline CDR1 SGHVS, CDR2 FQNEAQ. Trimming pared 1 base from V and 14 bases from J, leaving 22 bases between. This CDR3 spans 15 amino acids. As DNA, the CDR3 is TGTGCCAGCAGCTTAGTAGTTCAGGTGTTTAATCCTCTGTATTTT. Residues: CASSLVVQVFNPLYF.

In DNA form, the CDR3 reads TGTGCCAGCAGTAGAGCTAGCGGGGGCGGGGCAGATACGCAGTATTTT. Translating it yields CASSRASGGGADTQYF. The chain joins TRBV27 to TRBJ2-3; 10 nucleotides match TRBD2. The V gene's germline CDR1 is MNHEY and CDR2 SMNVEV (reference sequence). This CDR3 comprises 16 residues. V lost 5 bases, J lost 4 bases, and 9 bases stayed unmatched.

The genes are TRBV6-5 and TRBJ2-1; TRBD1 matches 11 bases. The CDR3 is 13 amino acids. CDR1 is MNHEY and CDR2 is SVGAGI in the germline V gene. J was trimmed by 10 bases and V by 10 bases; bases with no gene match: 9. The DNA for the CDR3 is TGTGCCACCTGGGACAGGGGGACGGGGGAGCAGTTCTTC. It translates to CATWDRGTGEQFF.

The V call is TRBV11-2, the J call TRBJ2-2; a possible D gene is TRBD2 (6 bases). V lost 3 bases, J lost 2 bases, and 10 bases lay in between. CDR1 is SGHAT, CDR2 FQNNGV, per germline. The CDR3 is made up of 15 amino acids. CDR3 DNA sequence: TGTGCCAGCAGCTTCATCGGGGGTAACACCGGGGAGCTGTTTTTT. Protein: CASSFIGGNTGELFF.

In this sample, this clone turned up once. The rearrangement joins TRBV30 to TRBJ2-2; 11 positions match TRBD1. CDR3 length: 16 amino acids. CDR1 is GTSNPN and CDR2 is SVGIG in the germline V gene (reference sequence). V shed 3 bases, J shed 4 bases, and the junction held 7 bases outside the gene matches. CDR3 nucleotides: TGTGCCTGGAGCACCACCGGGACAGGGGGCACCGGGGAGCTGTTTTTT. It codes for CAWSTTGTGGTGELFF.

The sample holds a few counts of this clone. The J gene is TRBJ1-2, the V gene TRBV7-2, with 8 positions matching TRBD1. V lost 5 bases, J lost 7 bases, and 6 bases stayed unmatched. In germline, CDR1 is SGHTA, CDR2 FQGNSA. CDR3 length equals 13 residues. DNA for the CDR3: TGTGCCAGCAGCAAACAGGGGGGAGGTGGCTACACCTTC. It specifies CASSKQGGGGYTF.

V and J are TRBV28 and TRBJ1-1; D is undetermined. This CDR3 is 11 amino acids long. CDR1 and CDR2 (germline): MDHEN, SYDVKM. Trimming cost V 4 bases and J 7 bases, with 7 bases left between them. CDR3 in DNA: TGTGCCAGCAGTTGGGCACTTGAAGCTTTCTTT. The encoded protein is CASSWALEAFF.

The chain uses TRBV2 and TRBJ2-7; D is possibly TRBD1 (6 bases). V was shortened by 7 bases and J by 3 bases, with 16 bases between the two germline ends. The CDR3 extends over 14 amino acids. Looked up from germline, CDR1 is SNHLY and CDR2 is FYNNEI. CDR3 nucleotides: TGTGCCAGCACCCGAGCAGGGGCGGTCTACGAGCAGTACTTC. Translated, it gives CASTRAGAVYEQYF.

This chain connects TRBV27 to TRBJ2-7, with 9 nucleotides matching TRBD2. The CDR3 has 17 residues. Germline CDR1 and CDR2: MNHEY and SMNVEV (reference sequence). V gave up 5 bases and J gave up 5 bases; unmatched junction bases: 16. The CDR3 DNA reads as TGTGCCAGCAGTCCCACCTCTCAGCGGGGGGTTCTCCACGAGCAGTACTTC. Amino acids: CASSPTSQRGVLHEQYF.

This rearrangement joins TRBV5-6 to TRBJ2-7; 11 nucleotides agree with TRBD2. This CDR3 has 16 amino acids. Germline V gene sequence: CDR1 SGHDT, CDR2 YYEEEE. V dropped 4 bases and J dropped 3; count of bases not matched to a gene: 9. CDR3 region: CASSRNSGGVYYEQYF. The CDR3 coding sequence is TGTGCCAGCAGCCGGAATAGCGGGGGGGTATACTACGAGCAGTACTTC.

The chain carries TRBV28 and TRBJ2-1; 8 nucleotides line up with TRBD1. The CDR3 is 15 amino acids. Unmatched junction bases numbered 8, after V lost 2 bases and J lost 8 bases. CDR1 is MDHEN and CDR2 is SYDVKM in the germline V gene. CDR3 sequence reads: CASSLQGALGDEQFF. The CDR3 nucleotides read TGTGCCAGCAGTTTACAGGGGGCTTTAGGGGATGAGCAGTTCTTC.

The chain has TRBV28 and TRBJ1-3; TRBD1 is a possible D gene (5 bases). Trimming removed 3 bases from V and 3 bases from J, with 9 bases in between. This CDR3 comprises 14 residues. Germline-derived CDR1 and CDR2 are MDHEN and SYDVKM. CDR3 sequence (DNA): TGTGCCAGCAGTTTCGGGGACTATGGAAACACCATATATTTT. This gives the protein CASSFGDYGNTIYF.

This clone came up many times. This chain connects TRBV11-2 to TRBJ1-3, with D possibly being TRBD1 (6 bases). Germline-derived CDR1 and CDR2 are SGHAT and FQNNGV. Trimming stripped 5 bases from V and 3 bases from J, with 11 bases between. CDR3 length: 14 residues. Here the CDR3 reads CASSLTGRGNTIYF. For the CDR3, the DNA is TGTGCCAGCAGCCTGACAGGCCGTGGAAACACCATATATTTT.

DNA for the CDR3: TGTGCCAGCAACCTGAACGGGAACACTGAAGCTTTCTTT. Protein product: CASNLNGNTEAFF. V and J are TRBV2 and TRBJ1-1; D is unresolved. Germline V lookup: CDR1 SNHLY, CDR2 FYNNEI. The CDR3 has 13 residues. V was cut by 7 bases and J by 1 base, with 10 bases left in between.

This clone was picked up a small number of times. This chain connects TRBV7-8 to TRBJ1-2, with 8 nucleotides matching TRBD1. V was pared by 1 base and J by 2 bases, with 9 bases of the junction left unmatched. CDR1 is SGHVS and CDR2 is FQNEAQ in the germline V gene. The length of the CDR3 is 17 residues. The CDR3 bases are TGTGCCAGCAGCTTAGTAGGGGGGACAGGCCTAAACTATGGCTACACCTTC. The encoded protein is CASSLVGGTGLNYGYTF.

The CDR3 nucleotides are TGTGCCAGCTCACCAGGGCAGATTTATAGCAATCAGCCCCAGCATTTT. Its protein is CASSPGQIYSNQPQHF. This chain uses TRBV18 with TRBJ1-5, with D uncertain. V was cut by 2 bases and J by 0 bases, with 11 bases left in between. The CDR3 totals 16 residues. Germline V CDR1 and CDR2: KGHSH, LQKENI.

Only a few counts were recorded for this clone. V and J are TRBV2 and TRBJ1-1; D possibly corresponds to TRBD1 (5 bases). The V end was cut by 3 bases, the J end by 7 bases, with 18 bases between. Germline lookup yields CDR1 SNHLY and CDR2 FYNNEI. This CDR3 is 15 amino acids long. This CDR3 is CASSEAGSLLGEAFF. The CDR3 DNA sequence: TGTGCCAGCAGTGAGGCAGGGTCACTGTTGGGTGAAGCTTTCTTT.

This clone was recorded only once. The chain uses TRBV11-2 and TRBJ1-6; 8 bases map to TRBD1. The germline gives CDR1 SGHAT, CDR2 FQNNGV. CDR3 length equals 15 residues. J gave up 6 bases and V 1 base, and 2 bases lay outside the gene matches. CDR3 sequence (DNA): TGTGCCAGCAGCTTAGGGACAGGGTCTAATTCACCCCTCCACTTT. Its protein product is CASSLGTGSNSPLHF.

The sample holds a few counts of this clone. V is TRBV5-1 and J is TRBJ1-1; D possibly corresponds to TRBD1 (5 bases). CDR1 and CDR2 from the germline V gene are SGHRS and YFSETQ. V was pared by 0 bases and J by 0 bases, with 6 bases between. The CDR3 is made up of 14 amino acids. This CDR3 reads CASSLGGMNTEAFF. The CDR3 DNA sequence: TGCGCCAGCAGCTTGGGGGGCATGAACACTGAAGCTTTCTTT.